The TCR beta chain described here comes from a study of T cell responses to AZD1222 COVID-19 vaccine. The germline CDR1 and CDR2 sequences are MNHEY and SVGAGI. V lost 8 bases and J 1 base, leaving 8 bases between the germline ends. CDR3 length: 13 residues. Some clones are missing from TCRdb's copy, which holds only in-frame ones; the method was immunoSEQ multiplex PCR. The sample lists under 60,000 clones, 89% occurring once. Material: peripheral blood, obtained 28 days after the second AZD1222 dose. This clonotype originated in an adult who received the AZD1222 COVID-19 vaccine. The rearrangement links TRBV6-5 to TRBJ2-2; TRBD2 might be the D (5 bases). CDR3 sequence reads: CASGSGNTGELFF. The CDR3, as DNA: TGTGCCAGCGGCAGCGGGAACACCGGGGAGCTGTTTTTT.